This passage covers 24 T cell receptor beta chains from one sample sequenced in a study of blood T cell repertoires in COVID-19. TCRdb's copy holds only in-frame clones and misses some; the assay was immunoSEQ multiplex PCR. The sample comprises over 130,000 clones, about 86% of which are singletons, and 3% to 5% rests with the top ten. The sample comprised peripheral blood. The receptors originated from an older woman with acute or convalescent COVID-19.

The rearrangement uses TRBV30 and TRBJ1-2, with D tentatively TRBD1 (5 bases). Per the germline V gene, CDR1 is GTSNPN and CDR2 is SVGIG (reference sequence). CDR3 size: 15 residues. V was shortened by 8 bases and J by 3 bases, with 22 bases between the two germline ends. CDR3 bases: TGTGCCGGCAGGGTCAGAGGACGTATTGACTATGGCTACACCTTC. It is translated as CAGRVRGRIDYGYTF.

The gene calls are TRBV4-1 and TRBJ1-1; D call uncertain. The CDR3 has 15 residues. Germline V gene sequence: CDR1 MGHRA, CDR2 YSYEKL. The V end was cut by 4 bases, the J end by 0 bases, with 12 bases between. The chain's CDR3 is CASSPSTGLNTEAFF. As DNA, the CDR3 is TGCGCCAGCAGCCCGTCGACGGGGTTGAACACTGAAGCTTTCTTT.

The rearrangement joins TRBV18 to TRBJ1-1; 7 nucleotides align to TRBD1. This CDR3 is built from 15 residues. Per the germline V gene, CDR1 is KGHSH and CDR2 is LQKENI. V shed 3 bases and J 2 bases; nucleotides not matched to a gene: 6. The CDR3 DNA reads as TGTGCCAGCTCACCGAGGGGGCTGGTAAACACTGAAGCTTTCTTT. This encodes CASSPRGLVNTEAFF.

This chain joins TRBV7-9 and TRBJ2-7, with 7 bases matching TRBD2. Trimming cost V 5 bases and J 4 bases; bases outside gene matches: 5. This CDR3 contains 13 residues. Per germline, CDR1 SEHNR and CDR2 FQNEAQ (reference sequence). CDR3 in amino acids: CASSPWGGYEQYF. In DNA, the CDR3 is TGTGCCAGCAGCCCCTGGGGGGGGTACGAGCAGTACTTC. The full variable domain, completed using reference TRBV7-9 and TRBJ2-7, is DTGVSQNPRHKITKRGQNVTFRCDPISEHNRLYWYRQTLGQGPEFLTYFQNEAQLEKSRLLSDRFSAERPKGSFSTLEIQRTEQGDSAMYLCASSPWGGYEQYFGPGTRLTVT.

The gene calls are TRBV2 and TRBJ1-1, with TRBD1 identical over 9 bases. The CDR3 is 13 amino acids. CDR1 SNHLY and CDR2 FYNNEI come from the germline V gene. The V and J ends lost 0 bases and 11 bases, in that order; junction bases with no gene match: 4. The CDR3 DNA reads TGTGCCAGCAGTGAAGCGGGGACAGGGAGTGCTTTCTTT. Its translation: CASSEAGTGSAFF.

This clone occurred a few times. J is TRBJ2-2 and V is TRBV28; 8 bases agree with TRBD1. Germline V gene sequence: CDR1 MDHEN, CDR2 SYDVKM. The V segment lost 6 bases and the J segment 5 bases; nucleotides outside the gene matches: 17. CDR3 size: 18 residues. CDR3 nucleotide sequence: TGTGCCAGCAGCCCCCCTCCGGGGCAGGGGGCGCCGACCGGGGAGCTGTTTTTT. Its translation: CASSPPPGQGAPTGELFF.

About this clone itself: This sample also contains other DNA sequences that code for the same CDR3. V usage is TRBV27 and J usage is TRBJ1-1, with D possibly TRBD1 on 6 matching bases. V lost 6 bases, J lost 0 bases, and 11 bases lay in between. There are 14 residues in the CDR3. Germline V gives CDR1 MNHEY, CDR2 SMNVEV (reference sequence). The CDR3 nucleotides read TGTGCCAGCAGAAAACAGGGACTGAACACTGAAGCTTTCTTT. Translating it yields CASRKQGLNTEAFF.

This chain connects TRBV2 to TRBJ2-7; D gene uncertain. Germline-derived CDR1 and CDR2 are SNHLY and FYNNEI. This CDR3 has 12 amino acids. V lost 3 bases and J 0 bases, leaving 3 bases between the germline ends. DNA for the CDR3: TGTGCCAGCAGTGACAGCTCCTACGAGCAGTACTTC. Translated, it gives CASSDSSYEQYF.

V is TRBV15 and J is TRBJ2-3; TRBD2 matches 7 bases. Germline-derived CDR1 and CDR2 are LNHNV and YYDKDF (reference sequence). The trim removed 5 bases at V and 0 bases at J, leaving 5 bases unmatched. The length of the CDR3 is 15 residues. As DNA, the CDR3 is TGTGCCACCAGCGAGGCTAGCGGAAGCACAGATACGCAGTATTTT. It specifies CATSEASGSTDTQYF.

V and J are TRBV10-3 and TRBJ2-1; 10 nucleotides match TRBD1. This CDR3 region has 15 residues. Per the germline V gene, CDR1 is ENHRY and CDR2 is SYGVKD. V was pared by 7 bases and J by 0 bases, with 3 bases of the junction left unmatched. The chain's CDR3 is CAITGQGDSYNEQFF. For the CDR3, the DNA is TGTGCCATCACTGGACAGGGGGACTCCTACAATGAGCAGTTCTTC.

The chain links TRBV24-1 to TRBJ2-2; 8 bases fit TRBD1. The CDR3 sequence is 17 residues long. The ends lost 1 base at V and 2 bases at J; junction bases unmatched: 5. In germline, CDR1 is KGHDR, CDR2 SFDVKD. CDR3 sequence: CATSDFATGVNTGELFF. In nucleotides, the CDR3 is TGTGCCACCAGTGATTTCGCGACAGGGGTTAACACCGGGGAGCTGTTTTTT.

The V gene is TRBV11-3, the J gene TRBJ2-3; a weak D match, TRBD2 (5 bases). Between the trimmed V and J ends, which lost 7 bases and 1 base, there was a span of 9 bases. The length of the CDR3 is 13 residues. From germline, CDR1 is SGHNT and CDR2 YENEEA. Here the CDR3 DNA reads TGTGCCAGCAAGGACTGGGGCACAGATACGCAGTATTTT. Its protein product is CASKDWGTDTQYF.

The chain joins TRBV5-5 to TRBJ2-1; no firm D call. Germline CDR1 and CDR2: SGHKS and YYEKEE (reference sequence). This CDR3 comprises 11 residues. Between the trimmed V and J ends, which lost 2 bases and 9 bases, there was a span of 6 bases. This CDR3 reads CASSFEAEQFF. Written as DNA, the CDR3 is TGTGCCAGCAGCTTCGAGGCTGAGCAGTTCTTC.

The chain combines TRBV20-1 with TRBJ1-2; D unclear. CDR1 is DFQATT, CDR2 SNEGSKA, per germline (reference sequence). The CDR3 runs to 10 residues. Between the trimmed V and J ends, which lost 5 bases and 5 bases, there was a span of 6 bases. The chain's CDR3 is CSALEYGYTF. In DNA, the CDR3 is TGCAGTGCTTTGGAGTATGGCTACACCTTC.

This clone appeared a single time. The gene calls are TRBV28 and TRBJ2-7, with TRBD1 matching over 9 bases. The germline V gene has CDR1 MDHEN and CDR2 SYDVKM. CDR3 length: 14 amino acids. V dropped 7 bases and J dropped 4; count of bases not matched to a gene: 8. CDR3 loop: CASIRDRASYEQYF. The CDR3 DNA sequence: TGTGCCAGCATTCGGGACAGGGCCTCTTACGAGCAGTACTTC.

DNA of the CDR3: TGTGCCAGCAGCTTATGGGCTAGCGGTTCCTACGAGCAGTACTTC. It translates to CASSLWASGSYEQYF. The J gene is TRBJ2-7, the V gene TRBV11-3; 7 bases are shared with TRBD2. Germline V gene lookup returns CDR1 SGHNT and CDR2 YENEEA. The CDR3 runs to 15 residues. Trimming removed 2 bases from V and 1 base from J; junction bases left unmatched: 5.

V gene TRBV5-1 combines with J gene TRBJ2-5; 7 bases are shared with TRBD1. The CDR3 loop spans 15 amino acids. The V gene's germline CDR1 is SGHRS and CDR2 YFSETQ. V shed 2 bases and J 5 bases; nucleotides not matched to a gene: 9. For the CDR3, the DNA is TGCGCCAGCAGCTTTATGACAGGGTTGGTGGAGACCCAGTACTTC. It is translated as CASSFMTGLVETQYF.

This clone was observed once. This chain links TRBV6-5 with TRBJ2-5; 8 bases map to TRBD2. The junction had 9 bases not matched to a gene; V was cut back by 2 bases and J by 7 bases. Looked up from germline, CDR1 is MNHEY and CDR2 is SVGAGI. The CDR3 totals 15 residues. CDR3: CASSYGRGGSVTQYF. The DNA of the CDR3 is TGTGCCAGCAGTTACGGTCGGGGGGGTAGTGTGACCCAGTACTTC.

This chain links TRBV7-2 with TRBJ1-5; D not resolved. The V gene lost 5 bases and the J gene lost 0 bases, with 8 bases spanning the gap. The germline CDR1 and CDR2 sequences are SGHTA and FQGNSA. This CDR3 spans 14 amino acids. As DNA, the CDR3 is TGTGCCAGCAGCCCCGGGGATAGCAATCAGCCCCAGCATTTT. Translating gives CASSPGDSNQPQHF.

This chain connects TRBV6-5 to TRBJ1-1; D perhaps matches TRBD1 (6 bases). Germline V gives CDR1 MNHEY, CDR2 SVGAGI. V was clipped by 4 bases and J by 0 bases, with 15 bases between them. This CDR3 spans 16 amino acids. The CDR3 protein is CASSSEWTAMNTEAFF. The CDR3 DNA reads TGTGCCAGCAGTTCAGAATGGACAGCAATGAACACTGAAGCTTTCTTT.

DNA of the CDR3: TGCGCCAGCAGTGCAGCGGACTACCACACAGATACGCAGTATTTT. This sequence encodes CASSAADYHTDTQYF. The chain uses TRBV5-1 and TRBJ2-3, with TRBD2 as a possible D gene (6 bases). V was trimmed by 5 bases and J by 2 bases, leaving 15 bases between them. CDR3 size: 15 residues. Germline V gene sequence: CDR1 SGHRS, CDR2 YFSETQ.

The V gene is TRBV28, the J gene TRBJ1-4, with a tentative D call TRBD1 (5 bases). This CDR3 is 14 amino acids long. Trimming took 3 bases from V and 7 from J, leaving 12 bases between them. CDR1 is MDHEN and CDR2 is SYDVKM in the germline V gene. The CDR3 is CASSFAGGIEKLFF. CDR3 nucleotides: TGTGCCAGCAGTTTTGCGGGGGGGATTGAAAAACTGTTTTTT.

This chain uses TRBV2 with TRBJ2-2, with 8 bases aligning to TRBD2. The V gene's germline CDR1 is SNHLY and CDR2 FYNNEI. The CDR3 runs 15 residues. V lost 5 bases, J lost 5 bases, and 7 bases stayed unmatched. Here the CDR3 DNA reads TGTGCCAGCAGTCCTGGACTAGCAAGGACCGGGGAGCTGTTTTTT. This sequence encodes CASSPGLARTGELFF. Complete variable domain (other parts from reference TRBV2 and TRBJ2-2): EPEVTQTPSHQVTQMGQEVILRCVPISNHLYFYWYRQILGQKVEFLVSFYNNEISEKSEIFDDQFSVERPDGSNFTLKIRSTKLEDSAMYFCASSPGLARTGELFFGEGSRLTVL.

The chain uses TRBV7-9 and TRBJ2-7; 7 bases map to TRBD1. The CDR3 has 15 amino acids. Germline-derived CDR1 and CDR2 are SEHNR and FQNEAQ (reference sequence). V gave up 0 bases and J gave up 3 bases; unmatched junction bases: 5. This CDR3 reads CASSLAGDSFYEQYF. In nucleotides, the CDR3 is TGTGCCAGCAGCTTAGCTGGGGACAGCTTCTACGAGCAGTACTTC. The full variable domain, with the rest looked up from reference TRBV7-9 and TRBJ2-7, is DTGVSQNPRHKITKRGQNVTFRCDPISEHNRLYWYRQTLGQGPEFLTYFQNEAQLEKSRLLSDRFSAERPKGSFSTLEIQRTEQGDSAMYLCASSLAGDSFYEQYFGPGTRLTVT.